Sequencing of this T cell receptor beta chain was carried out in a study of T cells in Graves' hyperthyroidism and ophthalmopathy. Deletions cut 5 bases from V and 0 bases from J, with 7 bases between. This CDR3 comprises 13 residues. Germline values: CDR1 LNHDA, CDR2 SQIVND (reference sequence). This clonotype has more than one count but fewer than ten. Its antigen is currently unknown. Findings and limits, study-wide: In the analysis, a 13 V-J model separated ophthalmopathy from stable hyperthyroidism. Blood also held most thyroid clonotypes expanded beyond 0.001.

Researchers took RNA transcripts and amplified the TCR beta CDR3 regions from them. In the first-round RT-PCR of the TCR CDR3, the HTBI primer set was used. In TCRdb, the multiplex PCR reads were re-called with MiXCR into one record per CDR3 protein. The sample comprises 370,000 or so distinct CDR3 sequences, roughly 13% of which are singletons, and around 20% rests with the top ten. Disease duration under 2 months; hyperthyroidism patients were aged 18 to 65. The source of this sequence is a man aged 25 to 40 with Graves' hyperthyroidism that later progressed to Graves' ophthalmopathy. Sequenced material: blood. The gene calls are TRBV19 and TRBJ1-1; a weak D match, TRBD1 (5 bases). The CDR3 reads CASSGALNTEAFF. The CDR3 DNA reads TGTGCCAGTAGTGGGGCACTGAACACTGAAGCTTTCTTT.